Below, 5 T cell receptor beta chains from the same sample are listed, as sequenced in a study of CXCR3-negative and CXCR3-positive naive CD8 T cells. Study conclusions and caveats: CXCR3-expressing naive cells carried TRB CDR3s more hydrophobic than those of CXCR3-negative naive cells.

The libraries of TRB cDNA were prepared using 5' RACE with UMI labels. For each CDR3 protein, TCRdb gives one entry from its re-call of the 5' RACE reads, without DNA. This table holds around 63,000 distinct CDR3 sequences. Their antigens are not known. The sequenced sample consisted of naive CXCR3+ CD8+ T cells from blood. Subset reported: CD45RO-CCR7+CD27+CD95- naive CD8+ T cells expressing CXCR3 (TNR3+). The source of these receptors is a human donor in good health. Some clones in this sample may be carry-over from other donors' samples.

This rearrangement joins TRBV29-1 to TRBJ2-1. The CDR3 length is 14 residues. CDR1 and CDR2 from the germline V gene are SQVTM and ANQGSEA. CDR3 region: CSAPDLNSYNEQFF.

The chain links TRBV10-3 to TRBJ2-3. Germline lookup yields CDR1 ENHRY and CDR2 SYGVKD. The CDR3 is 18 residues long. CDR3 loop: CAISESGGWQVVTDTQYF.

The CDR3 protein is CASSLDAGPNSPLHF. The gene calls are TRBV7-8 and TRBJ1-6; TCRdb calls TRBD1, which cannot be checked without DNA. The CDR3 is made up of 15 amino acids. CDR1 is SGHVS and CDR2 is FQNEAQ in the germline V gene.

The rearrangement joins TRBV9 to TRBJ2-1; lacking DNA, the TRBD2 call made by TCRdb goes unchecked. In germline, CDR1 is SGDLS, CDR2 YYNGEE. This CDR3 comprises 15 residues. The CDR3 loop reads CASSVIGLGTNEQFF.

This chain connects TRBV5-1 to TRBJ1-5. From germline, CDR1 is SGHRS and CDR2 YFSETQ. CDR3 length: 13 amino acids. CDR3 region: CATAVNSNQPQHF.